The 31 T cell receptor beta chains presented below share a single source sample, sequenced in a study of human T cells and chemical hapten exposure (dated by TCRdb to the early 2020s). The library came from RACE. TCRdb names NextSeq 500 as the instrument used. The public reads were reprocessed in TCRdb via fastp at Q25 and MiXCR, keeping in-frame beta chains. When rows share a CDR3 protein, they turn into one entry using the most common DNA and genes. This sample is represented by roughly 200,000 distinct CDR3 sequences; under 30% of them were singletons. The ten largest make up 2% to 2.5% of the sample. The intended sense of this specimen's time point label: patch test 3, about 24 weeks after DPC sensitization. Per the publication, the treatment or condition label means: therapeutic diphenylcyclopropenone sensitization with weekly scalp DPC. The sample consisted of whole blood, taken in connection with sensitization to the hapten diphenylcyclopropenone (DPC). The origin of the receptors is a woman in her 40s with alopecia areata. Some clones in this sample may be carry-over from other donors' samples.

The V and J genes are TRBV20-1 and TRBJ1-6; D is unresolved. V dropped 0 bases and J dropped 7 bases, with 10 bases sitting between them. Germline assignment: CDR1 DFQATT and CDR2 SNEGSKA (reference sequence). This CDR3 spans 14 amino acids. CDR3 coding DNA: TGCAGTGCTAGAGATCAAGCTACCAATTCACCCCTCCACTTT. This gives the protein CSARDQATNSPLHF.

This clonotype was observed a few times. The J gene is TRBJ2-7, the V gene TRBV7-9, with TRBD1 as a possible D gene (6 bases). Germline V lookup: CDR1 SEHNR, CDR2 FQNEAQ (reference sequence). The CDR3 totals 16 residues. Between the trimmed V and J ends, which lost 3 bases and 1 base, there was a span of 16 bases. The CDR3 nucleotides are TGTGCCAGCAGCTTTTCCAGGGGCCAACTGTCCTACGAGCAGTACTTC. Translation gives CASSFSRGQLSYEQYF. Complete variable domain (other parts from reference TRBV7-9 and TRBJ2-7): DTGVSQNPRHKITKRGQNVTFRCDPISEHNRLYWYRQTLGQGPEFLTYFQNEAQLEKSRLLSDRFSAERPKGSFSTLEIQRTEQGDSAMYLCASSFSRGQLSYEQYFGPGTRLTVT.

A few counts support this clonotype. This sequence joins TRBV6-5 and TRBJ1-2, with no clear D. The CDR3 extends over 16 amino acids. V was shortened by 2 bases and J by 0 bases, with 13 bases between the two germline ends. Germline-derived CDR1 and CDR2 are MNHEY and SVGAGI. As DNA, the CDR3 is TGTGCCAGCAGTTACCTCTTCGACAATTCTAACTATGGCTACACCTTC. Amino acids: CASSYLFDNSNYGYTF.

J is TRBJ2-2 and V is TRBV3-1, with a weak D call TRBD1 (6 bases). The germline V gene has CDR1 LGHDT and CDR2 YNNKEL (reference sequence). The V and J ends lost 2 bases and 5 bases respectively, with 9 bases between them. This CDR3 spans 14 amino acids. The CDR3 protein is CASSQTGYTGELFF. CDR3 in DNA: TGTGCCAGCAGCCAAACAGGGTATACCGGGGAGCTGTTTTTT.

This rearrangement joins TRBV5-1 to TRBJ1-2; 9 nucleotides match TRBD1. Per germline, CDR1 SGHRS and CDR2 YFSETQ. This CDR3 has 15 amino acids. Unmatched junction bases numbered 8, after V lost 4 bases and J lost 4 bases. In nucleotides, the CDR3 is TGCGCCAGCAGCGGAGGACAGGGGATGACCTATGGCTACACCTTC. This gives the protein CASSGGQGMTYGYTF. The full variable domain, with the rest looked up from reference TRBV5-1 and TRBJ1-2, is KAGVTQTPRYLIKTRGQQVTLSCSPISGHRSVSWYQQTPGQGLQFLFEYFSETQRNKGNFPGRFSGRQFSNSRSEMNVSTLELGDSALYLCASSGGQGMTYGYTFGSGTRLTVV.

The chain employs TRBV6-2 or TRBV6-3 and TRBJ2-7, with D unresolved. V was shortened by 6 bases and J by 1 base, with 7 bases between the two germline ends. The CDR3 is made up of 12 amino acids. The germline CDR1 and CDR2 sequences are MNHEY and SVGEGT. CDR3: CASRTQSYEQYF. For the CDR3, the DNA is TGTGCCAGCAGGACGCAGTCCTACGAGCAGTACTTC.

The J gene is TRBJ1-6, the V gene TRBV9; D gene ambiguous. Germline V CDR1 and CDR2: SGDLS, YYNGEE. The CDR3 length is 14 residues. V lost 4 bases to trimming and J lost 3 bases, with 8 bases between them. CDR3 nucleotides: TGTGCCAGCAGCCCAGAGGTCTATAATTCACCCCTCCACTTT. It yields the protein CASSPEVYNSPLHF.

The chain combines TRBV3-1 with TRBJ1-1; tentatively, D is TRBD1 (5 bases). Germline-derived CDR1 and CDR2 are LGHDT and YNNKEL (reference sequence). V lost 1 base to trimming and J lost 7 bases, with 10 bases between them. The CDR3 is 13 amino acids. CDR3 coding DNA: TGTGCCAGCAGCCAAGGGGGGATTGGTGAAGCTTTCTTT. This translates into CASSQGGIGEAFF.

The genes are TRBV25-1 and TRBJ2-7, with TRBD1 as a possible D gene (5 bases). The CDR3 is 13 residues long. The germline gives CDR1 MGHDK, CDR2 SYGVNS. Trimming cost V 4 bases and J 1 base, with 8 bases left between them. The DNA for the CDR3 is TGTGCCAGCAGTGCGCAGGGTTCCTACGAGCAGTACTTC. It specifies CASSAQGSYEQYF.

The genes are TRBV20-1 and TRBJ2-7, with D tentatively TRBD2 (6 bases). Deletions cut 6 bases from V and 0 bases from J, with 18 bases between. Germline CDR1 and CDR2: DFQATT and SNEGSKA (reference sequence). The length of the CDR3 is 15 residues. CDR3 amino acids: CSAFGSAGTSYEQYF. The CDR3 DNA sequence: TGCAGTGCCTTCGGATCAGCGGGTACCTCCTACGAGCAGTACTTC.

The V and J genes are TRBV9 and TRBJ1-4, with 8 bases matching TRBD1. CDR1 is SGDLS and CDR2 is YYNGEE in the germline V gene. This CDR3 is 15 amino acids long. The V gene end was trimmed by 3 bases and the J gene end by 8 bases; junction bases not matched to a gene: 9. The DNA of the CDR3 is TGTGCCAGCAGCGAGGGACCGACAGGGGCGGAAAAACTGTTTTTT. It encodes CASSEGPTGAEKLFF.

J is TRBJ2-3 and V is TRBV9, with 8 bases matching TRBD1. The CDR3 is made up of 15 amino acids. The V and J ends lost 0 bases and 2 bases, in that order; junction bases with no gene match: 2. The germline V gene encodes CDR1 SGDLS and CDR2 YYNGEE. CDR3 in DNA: TGTGCCAGCAGCGTAGGGACAGGGATCACAGATACGCAGTATTTT. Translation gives CASSVGTGITDTQYF.

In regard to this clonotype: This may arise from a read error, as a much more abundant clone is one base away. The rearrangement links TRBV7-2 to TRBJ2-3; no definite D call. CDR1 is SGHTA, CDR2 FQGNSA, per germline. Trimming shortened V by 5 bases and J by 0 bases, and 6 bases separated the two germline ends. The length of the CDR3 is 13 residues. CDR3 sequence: CASSLLSTDTQYF. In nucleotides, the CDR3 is TGTGCCAGCAGCCTACTGAGCACAGATACGCAGTATTTT.

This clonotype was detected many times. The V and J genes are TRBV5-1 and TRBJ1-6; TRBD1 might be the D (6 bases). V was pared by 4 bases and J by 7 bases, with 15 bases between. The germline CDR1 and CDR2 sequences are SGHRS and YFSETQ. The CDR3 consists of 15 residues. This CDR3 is CASSLGGQHNSPLHF. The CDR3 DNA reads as TGCGCCAGCAGCCTGGGAGGACAGCACAATTCACCCCTCCACTTT.

The CDR3 DNA follows: TGCAGTGCTAGAGCTCAAGTTAGCGGGACCGGCACAGATACGCAGTATTTT. As protein: CSARAQVSGTGTDTQYF. This chain uses TRBV20-1 with TRBJ2-3, with 8 bases aligning to TRBD2. Trimming at V came to 1 base and at J to 1 base, leaving 10 bases not matched to a gene. This CDR3 spans 17 amino acids. The germline CDR1 and CDR2 sequences are DFQATT and SNEGSKA (reference sequence).

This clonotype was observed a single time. The CDR3 is CASSLMGLATGELFF. CDR3 coding DNA: TGTGCCAGCAGCTTAATGGGACTAGCAACCGGGGAGCTGTTTTTT. The chain combines TRBV7-2 with TRBJ2-2, with 9 bases matching TRBD2. The V gene's germline CDR1 is SGHTA and CDR2 FQGNSA. The CDR3 is 15 residues long. The V segment lost 2 bases and the J segment 5 bases; nucleotides outside the gene matches: 3.

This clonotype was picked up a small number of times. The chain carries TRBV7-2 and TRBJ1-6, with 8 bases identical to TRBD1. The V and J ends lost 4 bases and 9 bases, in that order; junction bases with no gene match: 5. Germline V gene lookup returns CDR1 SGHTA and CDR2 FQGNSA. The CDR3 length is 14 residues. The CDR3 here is CASSSDRGSSPLHF. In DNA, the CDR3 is TGTGCCAGCAGCTCCGACAGGGGATCTTCACCCCTCCACTTT.

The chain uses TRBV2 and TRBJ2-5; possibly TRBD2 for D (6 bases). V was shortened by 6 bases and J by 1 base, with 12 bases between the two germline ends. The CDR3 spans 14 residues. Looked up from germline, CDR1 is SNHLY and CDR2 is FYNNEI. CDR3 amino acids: CASRGGRPQETQYF. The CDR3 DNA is TGTGCCAGCAGGGGGGGACGGCCCCAAGAGACCCAGTACTTC.

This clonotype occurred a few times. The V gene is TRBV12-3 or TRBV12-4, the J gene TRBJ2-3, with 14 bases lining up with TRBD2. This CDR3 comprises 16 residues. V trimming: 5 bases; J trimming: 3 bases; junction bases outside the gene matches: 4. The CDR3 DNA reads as TGTGCCAGCAGTCGGACTAGCGGGAGGCGGACAGATACGCAGTATTTT. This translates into CASSRTSGRRTDTQYF.

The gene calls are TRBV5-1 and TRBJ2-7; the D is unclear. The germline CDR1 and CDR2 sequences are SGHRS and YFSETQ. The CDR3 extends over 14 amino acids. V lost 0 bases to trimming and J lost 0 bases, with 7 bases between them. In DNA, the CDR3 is TGCGCCAGCAGCTTGGCAGCCCTCTCCTACGAGCAGTACTTC. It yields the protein CASSLAALSYEQYF. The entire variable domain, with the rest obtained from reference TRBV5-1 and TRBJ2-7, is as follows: KAGVTQTPRYLIKTRGQQVTLSCSPISGHRSVSWYQQTPGQGLQFLFEYFSETQRNKGNFPGRFSGRQFSNSRSEMNVSTLELGDSALYLCASSLAALSYEQYFGPGTRLTVT.

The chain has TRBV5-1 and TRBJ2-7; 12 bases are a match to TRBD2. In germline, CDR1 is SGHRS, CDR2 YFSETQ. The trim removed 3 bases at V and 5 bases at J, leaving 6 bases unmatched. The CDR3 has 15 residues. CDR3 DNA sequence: TGCGCCAGCAGCTCCAGGACTAGCGGGACTAACGAGCAGTACTTC. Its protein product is CASSSRTSGTNEQYF.

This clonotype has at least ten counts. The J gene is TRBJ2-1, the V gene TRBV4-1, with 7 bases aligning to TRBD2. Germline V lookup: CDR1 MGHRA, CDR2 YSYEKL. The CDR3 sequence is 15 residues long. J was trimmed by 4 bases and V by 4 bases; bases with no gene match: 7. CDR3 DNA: TGCGCCAGCAGCCCAAGGGGCGGGAGTTACAATGAGCAGTTCTTC. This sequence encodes CASSPRGGSYNEQFF.

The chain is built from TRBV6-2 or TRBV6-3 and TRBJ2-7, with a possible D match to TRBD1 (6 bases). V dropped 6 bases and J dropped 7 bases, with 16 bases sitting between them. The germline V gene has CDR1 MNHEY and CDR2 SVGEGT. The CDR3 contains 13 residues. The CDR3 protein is CASSRGQPGEQYF. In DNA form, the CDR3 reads TGTGCCAGCAGCCGCGGACAGCCAGGGGAGCAGTACTTC.

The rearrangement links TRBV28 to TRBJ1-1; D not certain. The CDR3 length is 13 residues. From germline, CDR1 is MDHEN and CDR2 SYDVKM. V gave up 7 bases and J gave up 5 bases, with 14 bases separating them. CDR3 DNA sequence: TGTGCCAGCATCGAAACACGACGTACTGAAGCTTTCTTT. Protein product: CASIETRRTEAFF.

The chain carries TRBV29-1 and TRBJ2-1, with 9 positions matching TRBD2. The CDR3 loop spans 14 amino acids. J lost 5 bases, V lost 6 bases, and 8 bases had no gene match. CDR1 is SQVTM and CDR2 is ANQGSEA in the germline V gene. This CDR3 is CSVGRTSADNEQFF. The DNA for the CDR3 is TGCAGCGTGGGTAGGACTAGCGCAGACAATGAGCAGTTCTTC.

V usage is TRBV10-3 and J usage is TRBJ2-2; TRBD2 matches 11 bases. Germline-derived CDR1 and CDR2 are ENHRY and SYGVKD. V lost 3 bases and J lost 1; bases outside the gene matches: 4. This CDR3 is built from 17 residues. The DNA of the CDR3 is TGTGCCATCAGTGATATTAGCGGGAGGGAGAACACCGGGGAGCTGTTTTTT. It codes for CAISDISGRENTGELFF.

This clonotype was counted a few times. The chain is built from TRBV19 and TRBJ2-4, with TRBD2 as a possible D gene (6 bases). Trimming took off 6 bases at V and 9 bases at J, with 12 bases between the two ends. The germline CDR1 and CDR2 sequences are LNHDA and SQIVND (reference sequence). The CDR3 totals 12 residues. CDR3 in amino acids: CASRQTSGIQYF. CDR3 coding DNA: TGTGCCAGTAGGCAGACTAGTGGCATTCAGTACTTC.

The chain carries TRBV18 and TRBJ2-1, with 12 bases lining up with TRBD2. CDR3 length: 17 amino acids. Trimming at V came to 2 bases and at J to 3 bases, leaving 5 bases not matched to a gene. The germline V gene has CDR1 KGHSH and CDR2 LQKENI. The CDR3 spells CASSPSTSGSIYNEQFF. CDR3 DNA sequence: TGTGCCAGCTCACCATCGACTAGCGGGAGTATCTACAATGAGCAGTTCTTC.

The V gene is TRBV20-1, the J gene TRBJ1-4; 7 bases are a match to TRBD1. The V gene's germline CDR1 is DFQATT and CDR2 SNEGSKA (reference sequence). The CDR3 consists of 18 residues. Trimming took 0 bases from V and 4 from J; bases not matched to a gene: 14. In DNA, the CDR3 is TGCAGTGCTAGAGATGTTGGCGCAGGGGGAGCGGGTAATGAAAAACTGTTTTTT. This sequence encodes CSARDVGAGGAGNEKLFF.

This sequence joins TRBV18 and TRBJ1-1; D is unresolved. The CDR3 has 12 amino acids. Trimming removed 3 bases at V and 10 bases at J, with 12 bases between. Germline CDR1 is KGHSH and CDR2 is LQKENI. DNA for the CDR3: TGTGCCAGCTCACCCCGGGAGGGCGCAGCTTTCTTT. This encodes CASSPREGAAFF. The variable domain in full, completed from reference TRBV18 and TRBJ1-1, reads NAGVMQNPRHLVRRRGQEARLRCSPMKGHSHVYWYRQLPEEGLKFMVYLQKENIIDESGMPKERFSAEFPKEGPSILRIQQVVRGDSAAYFCASSPREGAAFFGQGTRLTVV.

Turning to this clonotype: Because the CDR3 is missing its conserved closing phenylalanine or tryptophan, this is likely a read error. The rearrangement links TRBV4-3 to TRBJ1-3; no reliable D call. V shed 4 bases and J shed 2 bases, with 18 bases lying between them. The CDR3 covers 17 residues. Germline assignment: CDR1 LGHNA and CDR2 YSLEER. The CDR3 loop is CASSLRGGVGPGNTIYV. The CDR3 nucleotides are TGCGCCAGCAGCCTCCGGGGAGGCGTAGGTCCTGGAAACACCATATATGTT.